These 18 T cell receptor beta chains share one sample of origin, sequenced in a study of T cell responses to AZD1222 COVID-19 vaccine. The repertoire was sequenced with immunoSEQ multiplex PCR; TCRdb's copy has only in-frame clones and lacks some. The top ten hold 2.4% of the sample, which has over 75,000 clones, roughly 90% seen once. Specimen: peripheral blood, collected on day 0 of AZD1222 vaccination. These TCRs come from an adult in good health.

The V gene is TRBV10-3, the J gene TRBJ1-4, with D unresolved. Germline assignment: CDR1 ENHRY and CDR2 SYGVKD. The V end was cut by 6 bases, the J end by 5 bases, with 10 bases between. The CDR3 sequence is 13 residues long. Written as DNA, the CDR3 is TGTGCCATCAGGGGGAACAGCAATGAAAAACTGTTTTTT. Protein: CAIRGNSNEKLFF.

The chain uses TRBV19 and TRBJ2-2; 8 nucleotides agree with TRBD2. Germline CDR1 and CDR2: LNHDA and SQIVND (reference sequence). Germline trimming cut 6 bases from V and 2 bases from J; bases unmatched to any gene: 11. The length of the CDR3 is 17 residues. CDR3 in amino acids: CASRSDERGTNTGELFF. CDR3 nucleotide sequence: TGTGCCAGTAGATCCGATGAGCGGGGGACTAACACCGGGGAGCTGTTTTTT.

The chain employs TRBV11-2 and TRBJ1-2; 7 positions agree with TRBD1. Germline V gene sequence: CDR1 SGHAT, CDR2 FQNNGV. The junction had 4 bases not matched to a gene; V was cut back by 0 bases and J by 6 bases. This CDR3 comprises 14 residues. CDR3 coding DNA: TGTGCCAGCAGCTTAGATATGGACAGGCATGGCTACACCTTC. This encodes CASSLDMDRHGYTF.

This clone was counted a few times. The V call is TRBV7-2, the J call TRBJ1-2, with a tentative D call TRBD1 (6 bases). Trimming left V 5 bases short and J 0 bases short, with 13 bases between. This CDR3 contains 15 residues. Germline CDR1 is SGHTA and CDR2 is FQGNSA. CDR3 residues: CASSPSQGTNYGYTF. The CDR3 DNA sequence: TGTGCCAGCAGCCCCTCACAGGGTACTAACTATGGCTACACCTTC.

This clone appeared a few times. The chain has TRBV6-2 or TRBV6-3 and TRBJ1-5; D might be TRBD1 (6 bases). Germline V gene sequence: CDR1 MNHEY, CDR2 SVGEGT. V was cut by 6 bases and J by 5 bases, with 14 bases left in between. CDR3 size: 14 residues. CDR3 sequence reads: CASRYGTQYQPQHF. The CDR3 coding sequence is TGTGCCAGCAGGTACGGGACACAGTATCAGCCCCAGCATTTT.

The chain couples TRBV27 to TRBJ1-5, with D possibly TRBD1 on 5 matching bases. Trimming removed 4 bases at V and 7 bases at J, with 11 bases between. This CDR3 has 13 residues. Per germline, CDR1 MNHEY and CDR2 SMNVEV (reference sequence). CDR3 DNA: TGTGCCAGCAGTTCATCGACAGACCAGCCCCAGCATTTT. This encodes CASSSSTDQPQHF.

This chain connects TRBV19 to TRBJ2-3; D remains ambiguous. This CDR3 region has 14 residues. With 5 bases removed from V and 1 base from J, the gap between germline ends came to 10 bases. Germline CDR1 LNHDA, CDR2 SQIVND (reference sequence). DNA of the CDR3: TGTGCCAGTAGTCGGGTGAAGGGCACAGATACGCAGTATTTT. Encoded protein: CASSRVKGTDTQYF.

This clone appeared a single time. The J gene is TRBJ1-1, the V gene TRBV18, with D maybe TRBD1 (6 bases). Trimming stripped 4 bases from V and 0 bases from J, with 15 bases between. Germline assignment: CDR1 KGHSH and CDR2 LQKENI. This CDR3 region has 16 residues. CDR3 sequence: CASSQTLGTLNTEAFF. CDR3 nucleotide sequence: TGTGCCAGCTCACAAACCCTGGGGACACTGAACACTGAAGCTTTCTTT.

This chain connects TRBV4-3 to TRBJ2-3, with TRBD2 matching over 8 bases. The V and J ends lost 4 bases and 4 bases, in that order; junction bases with no gene match: 7. Per the germline V gene, CDR1 is LGHNA and CDR2 is YSLEER. This CDR3 contains 15 residues. For the CDR3, the DNA is TGCGCCAGCAGCCTCGCCGGGGGGGCCTCAGATACGCAGTATTTT. Protein: CASSLAGGASDTQYF.

The gene calls are TRBV5-4 and TRBJ2-1; 12 bases match TRBD2. The CDR3 is 20 amino acids. Germline values: CDR1 SGHNT, CDR2 YYREEE (reference sequence). V shed 4 bases and J 0 bases; nucleotides not matched to a gene: 14. Written as DNA, the CDR3 is TGTGCCAGCAGCGGAATGGCGGGCCTAGCGGGGGGGAGCTCCTACAATGAGCAGTTCTTC. Residues: CASSGMAGLAGGSSYNEQFF.

The chain links TRBV6-5 to TRBJ1-1; D unresolved. Germline values: CDR1 MNHEY, CDR2 SVGAGI. The CDR3 runs to 15 residues. The V end lost 7 bases, the J end lost 1 base, and 16 bases lay between the germline ends. The CDR3 DNA reads as TGTGCCAGCACCCTACGCGTCTTACGGAACACTGAAGCTTTCTTT. Translation gives CASTLRVLRNTEAFF.

The rearrangement joins TRBV11-2 to TRBJ2-2; D is possibly TRBD2 (6 bases). Per germline, CDR1 SGHAT and CDR2 FQNNGV. The CDR3 is 15 residues long. The ends were cut back, 1 base at V and 5 bases at J, with 11 bases in the middle. The CDR3 nucleotides read TGTGCCAGCAGCTTAGGGGTGGCGGGGACCGGGGAGCTGTTTTTT. Protein sequence: CASSLGVAGTGELFF.

This chain connects TRBV7-8 to TRBJ2-5; either TRBD1 or TRBD2 may supply D (5 bases each). The V end lost 4 bases, the J end lost 3 bases, and 15 bases lay between the germline ends. CDR3 length: 15 amino acids. Germline assignment: CDR1 SGHVS and CDR2 FQNEAQ. The chain's CDR3 is CASSWGRRLEETQYF. CDR3 nucleotides: TGTGCCAGCAGCTGGGGACGGCGGTTAGAAGAGACCCAGTACTTC.

The J gene is TRBJ2-5, the V gene TRBV18; possibly TRBD1 for D (6 bases). Germline V gene sequence: CDR1 KGHSH, CDR2 LQKENI. The CDR3 loop spans 16 amino acids. The germline V and J ends were trimmed by 1 base and 0 bases, with 12 bases remaining between them. CDR3 bases: TGTGCCAGCTCACCACTCAGGGGTTGGGACCAAGAGACCCAGTACTTC. Protein sequence: CASSPLRGWDQETQYF.

Here the CDR3 DNA reads TGCGCCAGCAGCTGGAACCGGGACGGGAGGAACACTGAAGCTTTCTTT. Its translation: CASSWNRDGRNTEAFF. The rearrangement joins TRBV5-1 to TRBJ1-1, with a weak D call TRBD1 (5 bases). Trimming took off 3 bases at V and 1 base at J, with 16 bases between the two ends. CDR1 is SGHRS and CDR2 is YFSETQ in the germline V gene. The CDR3 is 16 residues long. The variable domain in full, with the rest retrieved from reference TRBV5-1 and TRBJ1-1, is KAGVTQTPRYLIKTRGQQVTLSCSPISGHRSVSWYQQTPGQGLQFLFEYFSETQRNKGNFPGRFSGRQFSNSRSEMNVSTLELGDSALYLCASSWNRDGRNTEAFFGQGTRLTVV.

This sequence joins TRBV4-2 and TRBJ2-3, with 8 bases that match TRBD2. J was trimmed by 6 bases and V by 0 bases; bases with no gene match: 5. Germline CDR1 and CDR2: LGHNA and YNFKEQ. The CDR3 loop spans 15 amino acids. This CDR3 is CASSQEVAGRDTQYF. DNA for the CDR3: TGTGCCAGCAGCCAAGAAGTAGCGGGGAGGGATACGCAGTATTTT.

The V gene is TRBV6-6, the J gene TRBJ1-3; weak D call: TRBD1 (6 bases). V lost 10 bases and J 4 bases, leaving 14 bases between the germline ends. The CDR3 consists of 13 residues. CDR1 MNHNY and CDR2 SVGAGI come from the germline V gene (reference sequence). CDR3 nucleotide sequence: TGTGCCACCGAAGGGGGGTCAGGAAACACCATATATTTT. Translation: CATEGGSGNTIYF.

The chain employs TRBV3-1 (or the pseudogene TRBV3-2) and TRBJ2-1, with a possible D match to TRBD2 (5 bases). Trimming took 1 base from V and 7 from J, leaving 20 bases between them. The CDR3 consists of 17 residues. Germline CDR1 and CDR2: LGHDT and YNNKEL (reference sequence). The CDR3: CASSQGRRFLGRNEQFF. CDR3 in DNA: TGTGCCAGCAGCCAAGGGAGGAGGTTCCTCGGCCGAAATGAGCAGTTCTTC.